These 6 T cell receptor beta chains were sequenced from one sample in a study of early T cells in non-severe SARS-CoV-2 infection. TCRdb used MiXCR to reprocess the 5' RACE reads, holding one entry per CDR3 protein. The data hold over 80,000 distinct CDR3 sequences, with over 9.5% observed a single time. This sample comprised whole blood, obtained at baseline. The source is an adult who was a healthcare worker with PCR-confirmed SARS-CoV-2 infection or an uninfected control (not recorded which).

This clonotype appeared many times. As DNA, the CDR3 is TGTGCCAGCAGCTTAGGAACTGGAAACAGAGGAATCCACGAGCAGTACTTC. Translating it yields CASSLGTGNRGIHEQYF. This chain joins TRBV7-8 and TRBJ2-7; no clear D. In germline, CDR1 is SGHVS, CDR2 FQNEAQ. CDR3 length: 17 amino acids. Trimming stripped 1 base from V and 5 bases from J, with 21 bases between.

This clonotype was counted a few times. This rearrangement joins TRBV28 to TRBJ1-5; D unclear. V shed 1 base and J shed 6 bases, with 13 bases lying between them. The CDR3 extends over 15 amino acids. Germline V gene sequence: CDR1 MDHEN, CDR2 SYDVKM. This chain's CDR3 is CASSLLVVLGQPQHF. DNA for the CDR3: TGTGCCAGCAGTTTATTAGTCGTCCTGGGTCAGCCCCAGCATTTT.

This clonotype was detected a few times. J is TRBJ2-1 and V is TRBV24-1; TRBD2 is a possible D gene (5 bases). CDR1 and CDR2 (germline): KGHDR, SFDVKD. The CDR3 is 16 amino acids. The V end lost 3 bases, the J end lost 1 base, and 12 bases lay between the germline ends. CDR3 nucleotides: TGTGCCACCAGTGATATGCGGGCGGAGTCCTACAATGAGCAGTTCTTC. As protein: CATSDMRAESYNEQFF.

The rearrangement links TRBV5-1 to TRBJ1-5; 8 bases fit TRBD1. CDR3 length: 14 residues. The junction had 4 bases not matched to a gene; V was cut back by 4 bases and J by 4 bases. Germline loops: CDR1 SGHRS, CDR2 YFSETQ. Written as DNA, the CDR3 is TGCGCCAGCAGCCTAGGGACAGGAAATCAGCCCCAGCATTTT. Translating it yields CASSLGTGNQPQHF. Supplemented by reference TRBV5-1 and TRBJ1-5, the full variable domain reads KAGVTQTPRYLIKTRGQQVTLSCSPISGHRSVSWYQQTPGQGLQFLFEYFSETQRNKGNFPGRFSGRQFSNSRSEMNVSTLELGDSALYLCASSLGTGNQPQHFGDGTRLSIL.

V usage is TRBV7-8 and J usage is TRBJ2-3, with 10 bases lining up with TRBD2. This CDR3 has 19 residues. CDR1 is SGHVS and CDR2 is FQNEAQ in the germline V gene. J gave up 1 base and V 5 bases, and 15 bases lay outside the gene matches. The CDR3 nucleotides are TGTGCCAGCAGCCCCCAATACCGGACGCTAGCGGGGGGCACAGATACGCAGTATTTT. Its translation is CASSPQYRTLAGGTDTQYF. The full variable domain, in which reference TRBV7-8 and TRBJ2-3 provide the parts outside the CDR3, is GAGVSQSPRYKVAKRGQDVALRCDPISGHVSLFWYQQALGQGPEFLTYFQNEAQLDKSGLPSDRFFAERPEGSVSTLKIQRTQQEDSAVYLCASSPQYRTLAGGTDTQYFGPGTRLTVL.

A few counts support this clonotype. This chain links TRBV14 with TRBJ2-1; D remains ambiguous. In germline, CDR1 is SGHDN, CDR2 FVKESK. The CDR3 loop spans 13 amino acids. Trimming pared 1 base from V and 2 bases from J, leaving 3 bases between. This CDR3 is CASSQGPYNEQFF. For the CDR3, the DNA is TGTGCCAGCAGCCAAGGTCCCTACAATGAGCAGTTCTTC.